A selection of T cell receptor beta chains follows, all from one sample in a study of memory CD4+ T cells and cytomegalovirus serostatus. Measured with immunoSEQ multiplex PCR; TCRdb has only the in-frame clones, and not every one. Altogether around 40,000 clones are present, 78% being singletons, with the ten largest covering roughly 0.8%. Source material: memory CD4+ T cells from blood. These receptors all come from an adult in good health and CMV-seronegative. The CDR3 runs from the conserved cysteine through the conserved F or W. D genes are given only for firm matches. For some rows the clone size is stated as once, few or many, or as a class when expanded; others skip it.

clone_size	v_call	d_call	j_call	cdr3_aa	cdr3_nt
-	TRBV21-1	-	TRBJ1-3	CASTSQGRAGNTIYF	TGTGCCAGCACCTCACAGGGAAGGGCTGGAAACACCATATATTTT
-	TRBV14	-	TRBJ1-2	CASSQASAWGYTF	TGTGCCAGCAGCCAAGCATCTGCATGGGGCTACACCTTC
-	TRBV9	-	TRBJ2-7	CASSVATGSEQYF	TGTGCCAGCAGCGTAGCTACTGGTTCCGAGCAGTACTTC
-	TRBV7-2	-	TRBJ2-2	CASSLGTGELFF	TGTGCCAGCAGCTTAGGCACCGGGGAGCTGTTTTTT
few	TRBV4-2	-	TRBJ2-5	CASSQVLGGQETQYF	TGTGCCAGCAGCCAAGTCCTCGGGGGCCAAGAGACCCAGTACTTC
-	TRBV5-1	-	TRBJ1-1	CASSVGRGETEAFF	TGCGCCAGCAGCGTCGGACGGGGGGAGACTGAAGCTTTCTTT
-	TRBV5-5	-	TRBJ1-2	CASSFGAGRIGYTF	TGTGCCAGCAGCTTTGGGGCAGGGAGGATTGGCTACACCTTC
few	TRBV2	TRBD1	TRBJ1-5	CASRFTGTENQPQHF	TGTGCCAGCAGATTTACCGGGACAGAAAATCAGCCCCAGCATTTT
-	TRBV29-1	TRBD1	TRBJ1-2	CSVGTGGLGGYTF	TGCAGCGTGGGGACAGGGGGGCTGGGTGGCTACACCTTC
once	TRBV25-1	-	TRBJ2-7	CASSEAVEQYF	TGTGCCAGCAGTGAGGCCGTTGAGCAGTACTTC
-	TRBV19	-	TRBJ2-5	CASSIGQGRQETQYF	TGTGCCAGTAGTATAGGTCAGGGGAGGCAAGAGACCCAGTACTTC
-	TRBV5-8	-	TRBJ2-7	CASSGDKYEQYF	TGTGCCAGCAGCGGGGACAAATACGAGCAGTACTTC
-	TRBV2	TRBD1	TRBJ1-2	CASTVTGGVDNGYTF	TGTGCCAGCACTGTGACAGGGGGCGTAGATAATGGCTACACCTTC
-	TRBV6-5	-	TRBJ1-2	CASTDTDNYGYTF	TGTGCCAGCACGGACACCGATAACTATGGCTACACCTTC
-	TRBV11-3	-	TRBJ2-7	CASSRIGPRQTYEQYF	TGTGCCAGCAGCCGCATTGGGCCGCGACAAACCTACGAGCAGTACTTC
-	TRBV2	-	TRBJ1-4	CASSGGSTNEKLFF	TGTGCCAGCAGTGGGGGTTCAACTAATGAAAAACTGTTTTTT
once	TRBV19	-	TRBJ1-2	CASSMARQVYGYTF	TGTGCCAGTAGTATGGCCAGACAGGTCTATGGCTACACCTTC
few	TRBV29-1	-	TRBJ1-1	CSVDQGTKAFF	TGCAGCGTTGATCAGGGGACCAAAGCTTTCTTT
-	TRBV5-1	-	TRBJ1-3	CASSSGISGNTIYF	TGCGCCAGCAGCTCCGGAATCTCTGGAAACACCATATATTTT
-	TRBV30	-	TRBJ1-4	CAWSVWTRSGVNEKLFF	TGTGCCTGGAGTGTATGGACCCGATCAGGGGTTAATGAAAAACTGTTTTTT
-	TRBV5-5	TRBD2	TRBJ2-5	CASSSKLATLQETQYF	TGTGCCAGCAGCTCCAAACTAGCGACCCTCCAAGAGACCCAGTACTTC
-	TRBV12-2	-	TRBJ1-5	CASRHARGGSGNQPQHF	TGTGCAAGTCGCCACGCACGGGGGGGCAGCGGCAATCAGCCCCAGCATTTT
-	TRBV27	-	TRBJ2-3	CASTGWTTDTQYF	TGTGCCAGCACAGGGTGGACCACAGATACGCAGTATTTT
-	TRBV6-6	TRBD2	TRBJ2-1	CASRPSSGEQFF	TGTGCCAGCAGACCCTCTAGCGGTGAGCAGTTCTTC
-	TRBV7-2	-	TRBJ2-1	CASSGGYNEQFF	TGTGCCAGCAGCGGGGGTTACAATGAGCAGTTCTTC
few	TRBV10-3	-	TRBJ1-5	CAISTGNQPQHF	TGTGCCATCAGTACAGGGAATCAGCCCCAGCATTTT
-	TRBV19	TRBD1	TRBJ1-4	CASSIGWDSFNEKLFF	TGTGCCAGTAGTATTGGGTGGGACAGCTTCAATGAAAAACTGTTTTTT
-	TRBV6-1	-	TRBJ2-5	CASSEGAQGGETQYF	TGTGCCAGCAGTGAAGGGGCACAGGGTGGGGAGACCCAGTACTTC
-	TRBV5-4	TRBD1	TRBJ1-2	CASSLGQGRYGYTF	TGTGCCAGCAGCCTCGGACAGGGGCGGTATGGCTACACCTTC
-	TRBV18	-	TRBJ2-1	CASSPPNRADYNEQFF	TGTGCCAGCTCACCACCGAACAGGGCCGATTACAATGAGCAGTTCTTC
-	TRBV6-5	TRBD1	TRBJ1-6	CASSYRTGSYNSPLHF	TGTGCCAGCAGTTACAGGACAGGCTCCTATAATTCACCCCTCCACTTT
-	TRBV6-1	-	TRBJ1-2	CASSESVVGYTF	TGTGCCAGCAGTGAATCGGTGGTTGGCTACACCTTC
-	TRBV2	-	TRBJ2-2	CASSEARGSGTGELFF	TGTGCCAGCAGTGAAGCGAGAGGGTCGGGGACCGGGGAGCTGTTTTTT
once	TRBV2	-	TRBJ2-3	CASSEGGLSGNTQYF	TGTGCCAGCAGTGAGGGGGGTTTGTCGGGAAATACGCAGTATTTT
-	TRBV6-1	-	TRBJ2-1	CASSETWYEQFF	TGTGCCAGCAGTGAAACGTGGTATGAGCAGTTCTTC
medium-sized	TRBV5-5	TRBD1	TRBJ1-2	CASSTDRGANYGYTF	TGTGCCAGCAGCACGGACAGGGGCGCTAACTATGGCTACACCTTC
-	TRBV30	TRBD2	TRBJ2-3	CAWSVPLAAVDTQYF	TGTGCCTGGAGTGTACCACTAGCGGCTGTAGATACGCAGTATTTT
-	TRBV7-8	TRBD1	TRBJ2-7	CASSPPRRTGPYEQYF	TGTGCCAGCAGCCCTCCCCGGAGGACAGGGCCCTACGAGCAGTACTTC
-	TRBV19	-	TRBJ2-1	CASSPMRRGLDEQFF	TGTGCCAGTAGTCCCATGAGACGGGGCTTGGATGAGCAGTTCTTC
-	TRBV7-2	-	TRBJ2-7	CASRPASKYEQYF	TGTGCCAGCAGGCCAGCCTCAAAATACGAGCAGTACTTC